The subject of this entry is one TCR beta chain. Germline CDR1 DFQATT, CDR2 SNEGSKA (reference sequence). CDR3 size: 13 residues. After removal of 5 bases from V and 9 bases from J, the junction contained 10 bases not matched to a gene. These data come from a study of CD8 T cells in Susac syndrome. Study details: Treatment status at blood draw for the Susac syndrome patients was therapy-naive, corticosteroids, or intravenous immunoglobulin alone.

The TEMRA cells underwent FACS enrichment, while the CD8+ and CD4+ T cells underwent negative isolation. Reverse transcription of about 0.45 to 1 ug RNA was performed with random hexamers. The immunoSEQ assay covered 54 Vbeta and 13 Jbeta segments for CDR3. One entry per CDR3 protein, called by TCRdb with MiXCR from the immunoSEQ multiplex PCR reads. The data hold 200,000 to 300,000 distinct CDR3 sequences, with 90% to 96% observed a single time. The sample was CD4+ T cells from PBMCs. The chain combines TRBV20-1 with TRBJ2-1, with 7 bases matching TRBD1. The TCR originated in a human donor with Susac syndrome. The CDR3 bases are TGCAGTGCTCCCCCTCGACAGGGCAGTGAGCAGTTCTTC. Its protein product is CSAPPRQGSEQFF.